The sequence of this T cell receptor beta chain was determined in a study of radiotherapy plus CTLA-4 blockade in lung cancer. Study-level findings and limits: The best predictor of response was reported to be early blood T cell clone dynamics, with interferon-beta.

The CDR3 extends over 16 amino acids. Germline V gene data show CDR1 as SGHTA and CDR2 as FQGNSA. The V gene end was trimmed by 5 bases and the J gene end by 7 bases; junction bases not matched to a gene: 14. Using immunoSEQ multiplex PCR, the repertoire was profiled, and TCRdb retains in-frame clones only, with some absent. The data contain some 62,000 clones, approximately 80% of them singletons. Note on this clone: Its matching antigen is unknown.

The receptor's source is a human donor with non-small cell lung cancer who had a complete response to radiotherapy plus ipilimumab. The chain employs TRBV7-2 and TRBJ2-3, with 8 positions matching TRBD1. Here the sequenced sample was peripheral blood, taken from a patient treated with radiotherapy plus ipilimumab. The CDR3 DNA reads TGTGCCAGCAGCGTCCGCAGGGGGCTGGCGACGAATACGCAGTATTTT. It yields the protein CASSVRRGLATNTQYF. The complete variable domain, with remaining parts taken from reference TRBV7-2 and TRBJ2-3, reads GAGVSQSPSNKVTEKGKDVELRCDPISGHTALYWYRQSLGQGLEFLIYFQGNSAPDKSGLPSDRFSAERTGGSVSTLTIQRTQQEDSAVYLCASSVRRGLATNTQYFGPGTRLTVL.